The rows below give T cell receptor beta chains drawn from one sample of a study of shared clonotypes between healthy human individuals. Libraries were prepared by immunoSEQ multiplex PCR; TCRdb keeps only in-frame clonotypes and omits some of them. The top ten clones hold approximately 10% of a sample with fewer than 400,000 clones, approximately 74% of them seen once. Sequenced sample: memory CD4+ T cells sorted from blood. The source of these receptors is a man aged 25 to 40 in good health. Both conserved end residues are part of each CDR3. Fields, in order: clone size, D gene, J gene, V gene, CDR3 DNA, CDR3 protein. The D gene is left open where the match is weak. Size is stated for part of the rows, as once, few or many counts, or as a class when the clone is expanded.

. TRBD1 TRBJ1-3 TRBV7-6 TGTGCCAGCAGCTCGGACAGGGTTGGAAACACCATATATTTT CASSSDRVGNTIYF
. TRBD2 TRBJ2-7 TRBV28 TGTGCCAGCAGGATTAGCGGGAGGGATGGAGAGCAGTACTTC CASRISGRDGEQYF
. . TRBJ2-3 TRBV2 TGTGCCAGCCTCACAGATAGCACAGATACGCAGTATTTT CASLTDSTDTQYF
. . TRBJ2-3 TRBV11-3 TGTGCCAGCAGCGTTAGCGGTCGCACAGATACGCAGTATTTT CASSVSGRTDTQYF
. . TRBJ2-2 TRBV5-1 TGCGCCAGCAGCTTGGAGGTGAACACCGGGGAGCTGTTTTTT CASSLEVNTGELFF
. . TRBJ2-5 TRBV6-1 TGTGCCAGCAGCTACGACCGGGCCCCCACAACCCAGTACTTC CASSYDRAPTTQYF
many TRBD2 TRBJ2-3 TRBV5-4 TGTGCCAGCAGCGATGGGACTAGCGGGAGGTTAGCAGATACGCAGTATTTT CASSDGTSGRLADTQYF
. TRBD2 TRBJ2-1 TRBV5-1 TGCGCCAGCAGCATGCGGGAGTTCAATGAGCAGTTCTTC CASSMREFNEQFF
. . TRBJ2-2 TRBV4-1 TGCGCCAGCAGCCACAGGGGAGGAACCGGGGAGCTGTTTTTT CASSHRGGTGELFF
. . TRBJ1-1 TRBV6-6 TGTGCCAGCACCAGGGCGGGCTTCACTGAAGCTTTCTTT CASTRAGFTEAFF
. TRBD1 TRBJ2-5 TRBV2 TGTGCCACACAGGGGACGGGCGAGACCCAGTACTTC CATQGTGETQYF
. . TRBJ2-7 TRBV27 TGTGCCAATCCAAACCACAAGGGAGACTACGAGCAGTACTTC CANPNHKGDYEQYF
. . TRBJ1-4 TRBV10-3 TGTGCCATCAGGGGAACTAATGAAAAACTGTTTTTT CAIRGTNEKLFF
. . TRBJ2-5 TRBV6-6 TGTGCCAGCAGTTACTCGTCCGGGAGGGGGCCAGAGACCCAGTACTTC CASSYSSGRGPETQYF
few . TRBJ1-5 TRBV12-2 TGTGCAAGTCGCCCGGACAGGGTTAATCAGCCCCAGCATTTT CASRPDRVNQPQHF
. TRBD2 TRBJ2-5 TRBV5-1 TGCGCCAGCAGCCCGTGGGCGGGAGATAAAGAGACCCAGTACTTC CASSPWAGDKETQYF
. . TRBJ2-2 TRBV5-1 TGCGCCAGCAGCTTGATGGGGGAGGCGACCGGGGAGCTGTTTTTT CASSLMGEATGELFF
. . TRBJ2-4 TRBV7-2 TGTGCCAGCAGCTTAAAGACAGACAGAGGCATTCAGTACTTC CASSLKTDRGIQYF
. . TRBJ2-7 TRBV9 TGTGCCAGCAGCGATGGGACCAATTTACGGTTC CASSDGTNLRF
. TRBD2 TRBJ2-7 TRBV18 TGTGCCAGCTCACCAGAGGCGGGAGCTACCTACGAGCAGTACTTC CASSPEAGATYEQYF
. TRBD2 TRBJ2-1 TRBV11-2 TGTGCCAGCAGCTCGCTTCGCGGGAGCGGCTCCTACAATGAGCAGTTCTTC CASSSLRGSGSYNEQFF
. TRBD2 TRBJ2-3 TRBV9 TGTGCCAGCAGCGTTGGTAGCGGGGGGTTATCAGATACGCAGTATTTT CASSVGSGGLSDTQYF
. . TRBJ2-7 TRBV29-1 TGCAGCGTTGAAGAGGACGGACTAATTCCCGGGTCTCTCGAGCAGTACTTC CSVEEDGLIPGSLEQYF
many TRBD2 TRBJ2-7 TRBV7-2 TGTGCCGGGTCATCTAGCGGGAGGATGCCGCAGTACTTC CAGSSSGRMPQYF
. . TRBJ2-5 TRBV4-1 TGCGCCAGCAGCAAGGGTTGGGTGAAAGAGACCCAGTACTTC CASSKGWVKETQYF
. . TRBJ2-1 TRBV25-1 TGTGCCAGCAGTGAAGACGGCCGACGGGGCAATGAGCAGTTCTTC CASSEDGRRGNEQFF
. . TRBJ1-1 TRBV10-3 TGTGCCATCAGTGACTTCGGGAGGGGAACTGAAGCTTTCTTT CAISDFGRGTEAFF
. . TRBJ2-6 TRBV28 TGTGCCAGCAGTTCCCGAACACCAACCGGCTCTGGGGCCAACGTCCTGACTTTC CASSSRTPTGSGANVLTF
. TRBD1 TRBJ2-7 TRBV5-8 TGTGCCAGCAGTCGGTTCTTCACAGGGGCTCCCTACGAGCAGTACTTC CASSRFFTGAPYEQYF
. . TRBJ2-1 TRBV11-3 TGTGCCAGCAGCTTATCACCGGGAACCCACAATGAGCAGTTCTTC CASSLSPGTHNEQFF
few TRBD2 TRBJ2-1 TRBV11-2 TGTGCCAGCAGCCCCCGTGCTAGCGGGACTACCTACAATGAGCAGTTCTTC CASSPRASGTTYNEQFF
. . TRBJ2-1 TRBV19 TGTGCCAGTAGTCGGGCAGGTTGGGGGGATGAGCAGTTCTTC CASSRAGWGDEQFF
. . TRBJ1-1 TRBV10-2 TGCGCCAGCAGTCAGAGCGGGACTGAAGCTTTCTTT CASSQSGTEAFF
few . TRBJ1-4 TRBV14 TGTGCCAGCAGCCCAGGGGCTGAAAAACTGTTTTTT CASSPGAEKLFF
many TRBD1 TRBJ2-1 TRBV27 TGTGCCAGCAGTTTATATAGGGGGCTGTTCTACAATGAGCAGTTCTTC CASSLYRGLFYNEQFF
. . TRBJ2-6 TRBV27 TGTGCCAGCAGTTTGGTCGGGGGCTCTGGGGCCAACGTCCTGACTTTC CASSLVGGSGANVLTF
. . TRBJ1-1 TRBV5-4 TGTGCCAGCAGCTTGGGGGGAGGGGGCACTGAAGCTTTCTTT CASSLGGGGTEAFF